What follows are 15 T cell receptor beta chains derived from one specimen sequenced in a study of blood T cell repertoires in COVID-19. Only in-frame clones appear in the TCRdb table, and some are missing; sequencing was by immunoSEQ multiplex PCR. Counted here are roughly 220,000 clones, around four fifths occurring once; the ten biggest clones make up just under 20%. Sequences were obtained from peripheral blood. These receptors were obtained from a man aged 25-45 years with active or convalescent COVID-19.

The V and J genes are TRBV9 and TRBJ2-3, with 14 bases fitting TRBD2. The CDR3 runs to 16 residues. The trim removed 6 bases at V and 5 bases at J, leaving 8 bases unmatched. Looked up from germline, CDR1 is SGDLS and CDR2 is YYNGEE. The CDR3 loop is CASTTGLAGGRDTQYF. The DNA for the CDR3 is TGTGCCAGCACTACTGGACTAGCGGGGGGAAGAGATACGCAGTATTTT.

CDR3: CASTPGRGGEQYF. DNA for the CDR3: TGTGCCAGCACTCCGGGTAGGGGAGGCGAGCAGTACTTC. The rearrangement joins TRBV9 to TRBJ2-7, with a weak D call TRBD2 (6 bases). The V gene's germline CDR1 is SGDLS and CDR2 YYNGEE. V was pared by 6 bases and J by 6 bases, with 16 bases between. This CDR3 region has 13 residues.

CDR3 nucleotide sequence: TGTGCCTGGAGCCTGACAATGAACACTGAAGCTTTCTTT. It yields the protein CAWSLTMNTEAFF. This rearrangement joins TRBV30 to TRBJ1-1; D not certain. Trimming shortened V by 3 bases and J by 0 bases, and 8 bases separated the two germline ends. This CDR3 contains 13 residues. Germline assignment: CDR1 GTSNPN and CDR2 SVGIG (reference sequence). The complete variable domain, with remaining parts taken from reference TRBV30 and TRBJ1-1, reads SQTIHQWPATLVQPVGSPLSLECTVEGTSNPNLYWYRQAAGRGLQLLFYSVGIGQISSEVPQNLSASRPQDRQFILSSKKLLLSDSGFYLCAWSLTMNTEAFFGQGTRLTVV.

V is TRBV4-3 and J is TRBJ1-6; 7 bases map to TRBD1. J gave up 9 bases and V 0 bases, and 5 bases lay outside the gene matches. Germline CDR1 reads LGHNA; CDR2 reads YSLEER. The length of the CDR3 is 15 residues. CDR3 in amino acids: CASSQDGAGGSPLHF. The CDR3 DNA reads TGCGCCAGCAGCCAAGATGGGGCAGGGGGTTCACCCCTCCACTTT.

J is TRBJ1-5 and V is TRBV14; no definite D call. The V gene's germline CDR1 is SGHDN and CDR2 FVKESK. V was cut by 5 bases and J by 3 bases, with 8 bases left in between. The CDR3 is 13 residues long. The CDR3 DNA reads as TGTGCCAGCAGCACATCAATCAATCAGCCCCAGCATTTT. The encoded protein is CASSTSINQPQHF.

The V call is TRBV5-1, the J call TRBJ2-3, with 8 bases aligning to TRBD1. The CDR3 length is 17 residues. Germline trimming cut 4 bases from V and 2 bases from J; bases unmatched to any gene: 12. Germline CDR1 is SGHRS and CDR2 is YFSETQ. The CDR3 nucleotides read TGCGCCAGCAGCCCCCTCATGACAGGGGTCGTCACAGATACGCAGTATTTT. The encoded protein is CASSPLMTGVVTDTQYF.

This clone was observed once. J is TRBJ2-7 and V is TRBV9, with 7 positions matching TRBD1. This CDR3 is built from 16 residues. CDR1 is SGDLS, CDR2 YYNGEE, per germline. Unmatched junction bases numbered 10, after V lost 2 bases and J lost 2 bases. CDR3 DNA: TGTGCCAGCAGCGTTCCTAGGGACAGCAGCGCCTACGAGCAGTACTTC. Protein: CASSVPRDSSAYEQYF.

This clone was found a few times. The chain couples TRBV5-5 to TRBJ1-2, with 7 bases identical to TRBD1. Germline assignment: CDR1 SGHKS and CDR2 YYEKEE (reference sequence). The CDR3 is 13 amino acids. The V gene end was trimmed by 4 bases and the J gene end by 6 bases; junction bases not matched to a gene: 6. CDR3 sequence (DNA): TGTGCCAGCAGCGAGGGACAGCTCGATGGCTACACCTTC. Amino acids: CASSEGQLDGYTF. Drawing the rest from reference TRBV5-5 and TRBJ1-2, the complete variable domain is DAGVTQSPTHLIKTRGQQVTLRCSPISGHKSVSWYQQVLGQGPQFIFQYYEKEERGRGNFPDRFSARQFPNYSSELNVNALLLGDSALYLCASSEGQLDGYTFGSGTRLTVV.

The gene calls are TRBV5-1 and TRBJ1-1; no firm D call. Germline-derived CDR1 and CDR2 are SGHRS and YFSETQ. V dropped 0 bases and J dropped 0 bases, with 9 bases sitting between them. This CDR3 region has 15 residues. This chain's CDR3 is CASSLVAGMNTEAFF. The DNA for the CDR3 is TGCGCCAGCAGCTTGGTTGCGGGGATGAACACTGAAGCTTTCTTT.

This chain joins TRBV5-4 and TRBJ2-1; 7 bases match TRBD2. Trimming removed 2 bases from V and 0 bases from J; junction bases left unmatched: 11. Germline CDR1 is SGHNT and CDR2 is YYREEE (reference sequence). CDR3 length: 18 residues. In nucleotides, the CDR3 is TGTGCCAGCAGCTTAGGACGTGGGGACTACTTCTCCTACAATGAGCAGTTCTTC. As protein: CASSLGRGDYFSYNEQFF.

V usage is TRBV24-1 and J usage is TRBJ2-5; the match to TRBD2 covers 9 bases. The CDR3 covers 17 residues. The trim removed 5 bases at V and 2 bases at J, leaving 11 bases unmatched. Germline V gene sequence: CDR1 KGHDR, CDR2 SFDVKD. The CDR3, as DNA: TGTGCCACCAGTGGGGCTAGCGGGAAAGAATCACAAGAGACCCAGTACTTC. Its translation: CATSGASGKESQETQYF.

The chain combines TRBV25-1 with TRBJ2-4; tentatively, D is TRBD2 (6 bases). Germline V lookup: CDR1 MGHDK, CDR2 SYGVNS. Deletions cut 3 bases from V and 1 base from J, with 13 bases between. The CDR3 consists of 16 residues. CDR3 amino acids: CASSDGGNDAKNIQYF. The CDR3 region has the DNA TGTGCCAGCAGTGACGGCGGGAACGACGCCAAAAACATTCAGTACTTC.

The rearrangement uses TRBV18 and TRBJ2-7; no clear D gene. CDR3 length equals 15 residues. The V gene's germline CDR1 is KGHSH and CDR2 LQKENI. V was cut by 2 bases and J by 1 base, with 12 bases left in between. CDR3 nucleotide sequence: TGTGCCAGCTCACCAGTCCGATCACTGTCCTACGAGCAGTACTTC. This gives the protein CASSPVRSLSYEQYF.

This chain uses TRBV2 with TRBJ1-6; D is possibly TRBD1 (6 bases). Germline V lookup: CDR1 SNHLY, CDR2 FYNNEI. V was clipped by 6 bases and J by 4 bases, with 16 bases between them. The CDR3 contains 16 residues. The CDR3 DNA is TGTGCCAGCAGGACATCAGGGGAACGGTATAATTCACCCCTCCACTTT. Amino acids: CASRTSGERYNSPLHF. Drawing the rest from reference TRBV2 and TRBJ1-6, the complete variable domain is EPEVTQTPSHQVTQMGQEVILRCVPISNHLYFYWYRQILGQKVEFLVSFYNNEISEKSEIFDDQFSVERPDGSNFTLKIRSTKLEDSAMYFCASRTSGERYNSPLHFGNGTRLTVT.

The J gene is TRBJ1-3, the V gene TRBV4-1; D gene ambiguous. The V end lost 2 bases, the J end lost 0 bases, and 8 bases lay between the germline ends. The CDR3 spans 15 residues. Germline CDR1 MGHRA, CDR2 YSYEKL. CDR3 DNA sequence: TGCGCCAGCAGCCAATACCCCAGCTCTGGAAACACCATATATTTT. Protein product: CASSQYPSSGNTIYF.